This TCR beta chain was profiled in a study of cytomegalovirus exposure and HLA in healthy donors. This CDR3 contains 16 residues. Unmatched junction bases numbered 11, after V lost 3 bases and J lost 7 bases. The germline gives CDR1 SGDLS, CDR2 YYNGEE. The method was immunoSEQ multiplex PCR; TCRdb's version includes in-frame clones alone and lacks a portion of them. The data show under 70,000 clones, with roughly 90% seen just once and around 1.5% held by the top ten. Points from the study as a whole: In a later analysis, first-cohort TCR clusters were found to tend to co-occur in the 130 or so validation repertoires.

With regard to this clone: Its cognate antigen is unknown.

The clonotype originates from a woman aged 18 to 35 in good health and CMV-seronegative. The sequencing input was PBMCs. The chain uses TRBV9 and TRBJ1-5; 9 nucleotides align to TRBD1. In DNA, the CDR3 is TGTGCCAGCAGCGCGGGACAGGGCCGAGGAATCCAGCCCCAGCATTTT. It translates to CASSAGQGRGIQPQHF.